There are many counts of the clone carrying this TCR beta chain. The template for TCR beta VDJ and CDR3 sequence profiling was genomic DNA. TCRdb recomputed calls from the reads with MiXCR, one row per CDR3 protein. The table includes under 200,000 distinct CDR3 sequences, roughly 40% detected once. The sample originates from a study of CD8+CD57+ T cells in acquired aplastic anemia. Sequenced material: sorted CD4+, CD8+, or CD8+CD57+ T cells (not recorded which) from PBMCs. This TCR derives from a human donor in good health.

CDR3 in DNA: TGTGCCAGCAGCGTACTAGCGGGACCCTACAATGAGCAGTTCTTC. Residues: CASSVLAGPYNEQFF. The V and J genes are TRBV9 and TRBJ2-1, with 9 bases fitting TRBD2. V trimming: 1 base; J trimming: 2 bases; junction bases outside the gene matches: 1. Germline lookup yields CDR1 SGDLS and CDR2 YYNGEE. CDR3 length equals 15 residues. Full variable domain (missing parts from reference TRBV9 and TRBJ2-1): DSGVTQTPKHLITATGQRVTLRCSPRSGDLSVYWYQQSLDQGLQFLIQYYNGEERAKGNILERFSAQQFPDLHSELNLSSLELGDSALYFCASSVLAGPYNEQFFGPGTRLTVL.